Following are 31 T cell receptor beta chains from one sample sequenced in a study of CD8+ T cells in alopecia areata. Extracted RNA was reverse transcribed into cDNA, the sequencing template. The assay was immunoSEQ multiplex PCR, and TCRdb's table has in-frame clones only and misses some. The table lists about 99,000 clones, roughly half of them singletons. The sequenced sample consisted of CD4+ T cells sorted from blood. The origin of the receptors is a human donor in good health.

The chain carries TRBV7-2 and TRBJ2-3, with TRBD2 identical over 9 bases. The germline V gene has CDR1 SGHTA and CDR2 FQGNSA. This CDR3 comprises 16 residues. V trimming: 4 bases; J trimming: 5 bases; junction bases outside the gene matches: 10. The CDR3 nucleotides are TGTGCCAGCAGCTCTCCCGGACTAGCGTTAGGAGATACGCAGTATTTT. Translation gives CASSSPGLALGDTQYF.

This clone was seen more than once but under ten times. CDR3 coding DNA: TGCAGCGGTACACGACAGGGCCGCGCTGAAGCTTTCTTT. It is translated as CSGTRQGRAEAFF. The chain joins TRBV29-1 to TRBJ1-1; 7 bases align to TRBD1. Trimming at V came to 7 bases and at J to 6 bases, leaving 11 bases not matched to a gene. CDR1 SQVTM and CDR2 ANQGSEA come from the germline V gene. The CDR3 is made up of 13 amino acids.

The V call is TRBV4-2, the J call TRBJ2-6; 8 bases match TRBD1. CDR3 length: 18 amino acids. The trim removed 0 bases at V and 2 bases at J, leaving 6 bases unmatched. Germline V CDR1 and CDR2: LGHNA, YNFKEQ. The CDR3 region is CASSQEPGGIAGANVLTF. In DNA form, the CDR3 reads TGTGCCAGCAGCCAAGAACCAGGGGGCATTGCTGGGGCCAACGTCCTGACTTTC.

The chain recombines TRBV29-1 with TRBJ2-3, with 11 nucleotides matching TRBD1. V gave up 6 bases and J gave up 4 bases; unmatched junction bases: 3. Germline CDR1 is SQVTM and CDR2 is ANQGSEA. The CDR3 consists of 13 residues. CDR3 amino acids: CSVPGQGADTQYF. In DNA, the CDR3 is TGCAGCGTCCCGGGACAGGGGGCAGATACGCAGTATTTT.

The V gene is TRBV7-2, the J gene TRBJ1-2, with D unclear. Germline loops: CDR1 SGHTA, CDR2 FQGNSA. Trimming pared 5 bases from V and 4 bases from J, leaving 14 bases between. This CDR3 is built from 14 residues. CDR3 in amino acids: CASSPWTAGYGYTF. CDR3 coding DNA: TGTGCCAGCAGCCCGTGGACGGCCGGCTATGGCTACACCTTC.

This clone was counted between two and nine times. The V call is TRBV7-9, the J call TRBJ1-1, with 7 bases identical to TRBD1. The V segment lost 5 bases and the J segment 5 bases; nucleotides outside the gene matches: 8. The CDR3 totals 14 residues. Germline loops: CDR1 SEHNR, CDR2 FQNEAQ (reference sequence). The CDR3 protein is CASSPDRRGTEAFF. The CDR3 region has the DNA TGTGCCAGCAGCCCGGACAGGAGGGGGACTGAAGCTTTCTTT.

The chain carries TRBV6-5 and TRBJ1-6; 9 bases are shared with TRBD1. The CDR3 runs to 16 residues. CDR1 and CDR2 (germline): MNHEY, SVGAGI. Unmatched junction bases numbered 5, after V lost 4 bases and J lost 4 bases. CDR3: CASSSRGTGYNSPLHF. CDR3 coding DNA: TGTGCCAGCAGTTCCCGGGGGACAGGGTATAATTCACCCCTCCACTTT.

This clone was counted once. The gene calls are TRBV9 and TRBJ2-7; 10 nucleotides match TRBD2. The CDR3 is 15 residues long. V shed 0 bases, J shed 4 bases, and the junction held 4 bases outside the gene matches. Per the germline V gene, CDR1 is SGDLS and CDR2 is YYNGEE. CDR3 coding DNA: TGTGCCAGCAGCGTAGCTCCTAGCGGGGGATACGAGCAGTACTTC. It encodes CASSVAPSGGYEQYF.

This clone was recorded once. V usage is TRBV29-1 and J usage is TRBJ1-2, with D unclear. Between the trimmed V and J ends, which lost 5 bases and 6 bases, there was a span of 13 bases. Per the germline V gene, CDR1 is SQVTM and CDR2 is ANQGSEA. The CDR3 covers 12 residues. Here the CDR3 reads CSVYRQSHGYTF. CDR3 DNA sequence: TGCAGCGTTTATCGGCAGTCGCATGGCTACACCTTC.

V is TRBV7-2 and J is TRBJ2-2, with 9 bases identical to TRBD2. The CDR3 totals 16 residues. V lost 3 bases, J lost 0 bases, and 2 bases stayed unmatched. Per germline, CDR1 SGHTA and CDR2 FQGNSA. DNA of the CDR3: TGTGCCAGCAGCTTTAGCGGGGGTGCGAACACCGGGGAGCTGTTTTTT. Its translation: CASSFSGGANTGELFF.

This clone came up a few times. The chain has TRBV7-9 and TRBJ2-3; D is unclear. Germline V gives CDR1 SEHNR, CDR2 FQNEAQ (reference sequence). Trimming shortened V by 7 bases and J by 1 base, and 6 bases separated the two germline ends. The CDR3 consists of 12 residues. CDR3 in DNA: TGTGCCAGCAACAGACGCACAGATACGCAGTATTTT. Translated: CASNRRTDTQYF.

This clone has just a few counts. The chain links TRBV30 to TRBJ1-5; D gene uncertain. CDR3 length equals 13 residues. Trimming took off 1 base at V and 0 bases at J, with 4 bases between the two ends. Germline CDR1 is GTSNPN and CDR2 is SVGIG (reference sequence). DNA for the CDR3: TGTGCCTGGAGTGGGGGTAGCAATCAGCCCCAGCATTTT. Translation gives CAWSGGSNQPQHF.

V usage is TRBV2 and J usage is TRBJ1-2, with no clear D. There are 12 residues in the CDR3. The V gene's germline CDR1 is SNHLY and CDR2 FYNNEI. V lost 5 bases and J lost 8, with 12 bases in between. CDR3 in DNA: TGTGCCAGCAGTAGCGACAAAAGGGGCTACACCTTC. It translates to CASSSDKRGYTF.

This clone has just a few counts. The DNA of the CDR3 is TGTGCCTGGAGTGTCGGGACAGGGGTCTACGAGCAGTACTTC. This codes for CAWSVGTGVYEQYF. The chain has TRBV30 and TRBJ2-7; 10 bases are shared with TRBD1. Per germline, CDR1 GTSNPN and CDR2 SVGIG (reference sequence). The CDR3 contains 14 residues. The V and J ends lost 0 bases and 3 bases, in that order; junction bases with no gene match: 2.

The chain is built from TRBV30 and TRBJ2-7, with D unclear. CDR1 and CDR2 from the germline V gene are GTSNPN and SVGIG (reference sequence). V lost 2 bases, J lost 0 bases, and 11 bases lay in between. CDR3 length: 14 residues. CDR3 bases: TGTGCCTGGAGTACCCCGGTTGGCTCCTACGAGCAGTACTTC. Amino acid sequence: CAWSTPVGSYEQYF. Complete variable domain (other parts from reference TRBV30 and TRBJ2-7): SQTIHQWPATLVQPVGSPLSLECTVEGTSNPNLYWYRQAAGRGLQLLFYSVGIGQISSEVPQNLSASRPQDRQFILSSKKLLLSDSGFYLCAWSTPVGSYEQYFGPGTRLTVT.

A few counts support this clone. The chain joins TRBV29-1 to TRBJ1-1, with D maybe TRBD1 (5 bases). Germline loops: CDR1 SQVTM, CDR2 ANQGSEA. The CDR3 extends over 14 amino acids. Between the trimmed V and J ends, which lost 4 bases and 1 base, there was a span of 13 bases. The CDR3 reads CSVVTLTENTEAFF. CDR3 sequence (DNA): TGCAGCGTTGTAACTTTGACAGAGAACACTGAAGCTTTCTTT.

This clone showed up just a few times. The chain is built from TRBV29-1 and TRBJ2-7; 7 bases line up with TRBD1. The trim removed 7 bases at V and 2 bases at J, leaving 5 bases unmatched. This CDR3 region has 12 residues. Germline assignment: CDR1 SQVTM and CDR2 ANQGSEA. Here the CDR3 reads CSAWDRPYEQYF. CDR3 sequence (DNA): TGCAGCGCCTGGGACAGACCCTACGAGCAGTACTTC.

A few counts support this clone. This chain joins TRBV18 and TRBJ1-1; maybe TRBD1 (5 bases). Germline-derived CDR1 and CDR2 are KGHSH and LQKENI. V was trimmed by 6 bases and J by 1 base, leaving 18 bases between them. This CDR3 comprises 16 residues. Written as DNA, the CDR3 is TGTGCCAGCTCCCCTCAGGGCCCCCCGGGGAACACTGAAGCTTTCTTT. This encodes CASSPQGPPGNTEAFF.

The V and J genes are TRBV5-1 and TRBJ2-7, with 12 bases lining up with TRBD1. The CDR3 runs to 14 residues. Trimming took 4 bases from V and 2 from J; bases not matched to a gene: 1. Looked up from germline, CDR1 is SGHRS and CDR2 is YFSETQ. CDR3: CASSRDRGPYEQYF. In DNA, the CDR3 is TGCGCCAGCAGCCGGGACAGGGGGCCCTACGAGCAGTACTTC.

This chain uses TRBV4-1 with TRBJ2-1; 13 nucleotides match TRBD2. The germline V gene encodes CDR1 MGHRA and CDR2 YSYEKL. The V and J ends lost 4 bases and 5 bases, in that order; junction bases with no gene match: 2. CDR3 size: 15 residues. The CDR3 nucleotides are TGCGCCAGCAGCCGTGGGACTAGCGGGGACAATGAGCAGTTCTTC. Translation: CASSRGTSGDNEQFF.

This clone was observed a few times. The CDR3 DNA sequence: TGCAGCGGACAGGACAGTTACAATGAGCAGTTCTTC. Encoded protein: CSGQDSYNEQFF. The chain recombines TRBV29-1 with TRBJ2-1, with D perhaps TRBD1 (6 bases). The CDR3 length is 12 residues. Per germline, CDR1 SQVTM and CDR2 ANQGSEA. The ends were cut back, 7 bases at V and 4 bases at J, with 11 bases in the middle.

The chain uses TRBV7-2 and TRBJ2-5; D is uncertain. The germline gives CDR1 SGHTA, CDR2 FQGNSA. V gave up 0 bases and J gave up 7 bases, with 12 bases separating them. This CDR3 has 14 residues. CDR3 in DNA: TGTGCCAGCAGCTTAGCGGATATCATGGGGACCCAGTACTTC. It codes for CASSLADIMGTQYF.

This clone was counted between two and nine times. The rearrangement links TRBV7-2 to TRBJ2-3, with D perhaps TRBD1 (6 bases). Germline CDR1 and CDR2: SGHTA and FQGNSA. Trimming stripped 5 bases from V and 2 bases from J, with 14 bases between. This CDR3 has 15 amino acids. Written as DNA, the CDR3 is TGTGCCAGCAGCCAGGACAGCGGACTCACAGATACGCAGTATTTT. Protein product: CASSQDSGLTDTQYF. The full variable domain, completed using reference TRBV7-2 and TRBJ2-3, is GAGVSQSPSNKVTEKGKDVELRCDPISGHTALYWYRQSLGQGLEFLIYFQGNSAPDKSGLPSDRFSAERTGGSVSTLTIQRTQQEDSAVYLCASSQDSGLTDTQYFGPGTRLTVL.

This chain links TRBV29-1 with TRBJ1-1, with D unresolved. This CDR3 region has 16 residues. V shed 0 bases and J shed 0 bases, with 14 bases lying between them. Germline lookup yields CDR1 SQVTM and CDR2 ANQGSEA. The CDR3 sequence is CSVEERSQAMNTEAFF. The CDR3 region has the DNA TGCAGCGTTGAAGAGCGGAGCCAGGCCATGAACACTGAAGCTTTCTTT.

V gene TRBV20-1 combines with J gene TRBJ2-7; no reliable D call. The CDR3 has 10 residues. Trimming took 5 bases from V and 1 from J, leaving 3 bases between them. The germline V gene has CDR1 DFQATT and CDR2 SNEGSKA (reference sequence). The CDR3 here is CSALSYEQYF. DNA of the CDR3: TGCAGTGCTCTTTCCTACGAGCAGTACTTC.

V and J are TRBV27 and TRBJ2-2; 9 positions agree with TRBD2. Per germline, CDR1 MNHEY and CDR2 SMNVEV (reference sequence). V lost 6 bases to trimming and J lost 8 bases; unmatched junction nucleotides: 4. This CDR3 region has 13 residues. For the CDR3, the DNA is TGTGCCAGCAGCCTAGCGGGGTTTGGGGAGCTGTTTTTT. Translated, it gives CASSLAGFGELFF.

This clone was seen more than once but under ten times. The rearrangement uses TRBV7-2 and TRBJ2-5, with 11 positions matching TRBD2. The junction had 14 bases not matched to a gene; V was cut back by 4 bases and J by 4 bases. This CDR3 has 18 amino acids. In germline, CDR1 is SGHTA, CDR2 FQGNSA. This chain's CDR3 is CASSSRTSGLMVGETQYF. CDR3 sequence (DNA): TGTGCCAGCAGCTCACGGACTAGCGGGTTGATGGTAGGAGAGACCCAGTACTTC.

The CDR3 DNA is TGCAGCGTTGGGATAGACAGGGGTATGTCTGAAGCTTTCTTT. Translating it yields CSVGIDRGMSEAFF. The gene calls are TRBV29-1 and TRBJ1-1, with 8 bases aligning to TRBD1. V shed 4 bases and J 6 bases; nucleotides not matched to a gene: 10. The CDR3 length is 14 residues. Germline V gives CDR1 SQVTM, CDR2 ANQGSEA.

CDR3 sequence (DNA): TGTGCAATCCGGACAGGGGGCGATGAAAAACTGTTTTTT. Protein product: CAIRTGGDEKLFF. The rearrangement uses TRBV27 and TRBJ1-4; 11 nucleotides match TRBD1. CDR1 and CDR2 (germline): MNHEY, SMNVEV (reference sequence). The CDR3 consists of 13 residues.

The rearrangement uses TRBV29-1 and TRBJ1-1, with D hard to call. Looked up from germline, CDR1 is SQVTM and CDR2 is ANQGSEA. Trimming shortened V by 3 bases and J by 0 bases, and 8 bases separated the two germline ends. The CDR3 totals 13 residues. CDR3: CSVERRMNTEAFF. The DNA of the CDR3 is TGCAGCGTTGAGCGCCGGATGAACACTGAAGCTTTCTTT.

This clone has a handful of counts. V usage is TRBV29-1 and J usage is TRBJ2-3; 14 positions match TRBD2. Germline loops: CDR1 SQVTM, CDR2 ANQGSEA. This CDR3 contains 16 residues. Unmatched junction bases numbered 10, after V lost 6 bases and J lost 5 bases. The CDR3 DNA is TGCAGCGTCACAAGACTAGCGGGGGGGCATGGAGATACGCAGTATTTT. Protein product: CSVTRLAGGHGDTQYF.